The TCR beta chain under discussion was sequenced for a study of response to subunit inactivated influenza vaccine. General study results and limits: Few additional T cells are recruited per seasonal influenza vaccination, authors suggested.

TCRdb reprocessed the RT-PCR reads with MiXCR, giving one entry per CDR3 protein. This table holds 300,000 to 350,000 distinct CDR3 sequences, 21% found once. On this clonotype itself: Antigen unknown.

The sequencing used PBMCs from blood, collected roughly 20 months after vaccination. The receptor comes from a man between 50 and 75 years old who received an inactivated influenza vaccine.

CDR3 amino acids: CAWRRDTQYF. CDR3 coding DNA: TGTGCCTGGAGGAGAGATACGCAGTATTTT. The chain carries TRBV30 and TRBJ2-3; D is unresolved. Trimming removed 3 bases from V and 5 bases from J, with 3 bases in between. In germline, CDR1 is GTSNPN, CDR2 SVGIG (reference sequence). This CDR3 is 10 amino acids long.